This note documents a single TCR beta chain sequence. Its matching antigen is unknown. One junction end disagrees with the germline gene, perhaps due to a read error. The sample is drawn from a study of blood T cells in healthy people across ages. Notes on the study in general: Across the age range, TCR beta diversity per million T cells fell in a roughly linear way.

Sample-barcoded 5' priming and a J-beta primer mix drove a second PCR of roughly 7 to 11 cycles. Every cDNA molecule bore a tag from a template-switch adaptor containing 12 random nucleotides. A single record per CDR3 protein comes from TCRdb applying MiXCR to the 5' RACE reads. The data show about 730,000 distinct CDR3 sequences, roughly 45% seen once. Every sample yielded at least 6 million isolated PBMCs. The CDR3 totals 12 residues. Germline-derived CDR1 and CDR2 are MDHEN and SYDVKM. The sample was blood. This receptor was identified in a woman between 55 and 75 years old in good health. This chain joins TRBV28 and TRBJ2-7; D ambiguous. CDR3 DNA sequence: TGTGCCAGCAGTTTACCCAGATACGAGCGGTACTTC. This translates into CASSLPRYERYF.